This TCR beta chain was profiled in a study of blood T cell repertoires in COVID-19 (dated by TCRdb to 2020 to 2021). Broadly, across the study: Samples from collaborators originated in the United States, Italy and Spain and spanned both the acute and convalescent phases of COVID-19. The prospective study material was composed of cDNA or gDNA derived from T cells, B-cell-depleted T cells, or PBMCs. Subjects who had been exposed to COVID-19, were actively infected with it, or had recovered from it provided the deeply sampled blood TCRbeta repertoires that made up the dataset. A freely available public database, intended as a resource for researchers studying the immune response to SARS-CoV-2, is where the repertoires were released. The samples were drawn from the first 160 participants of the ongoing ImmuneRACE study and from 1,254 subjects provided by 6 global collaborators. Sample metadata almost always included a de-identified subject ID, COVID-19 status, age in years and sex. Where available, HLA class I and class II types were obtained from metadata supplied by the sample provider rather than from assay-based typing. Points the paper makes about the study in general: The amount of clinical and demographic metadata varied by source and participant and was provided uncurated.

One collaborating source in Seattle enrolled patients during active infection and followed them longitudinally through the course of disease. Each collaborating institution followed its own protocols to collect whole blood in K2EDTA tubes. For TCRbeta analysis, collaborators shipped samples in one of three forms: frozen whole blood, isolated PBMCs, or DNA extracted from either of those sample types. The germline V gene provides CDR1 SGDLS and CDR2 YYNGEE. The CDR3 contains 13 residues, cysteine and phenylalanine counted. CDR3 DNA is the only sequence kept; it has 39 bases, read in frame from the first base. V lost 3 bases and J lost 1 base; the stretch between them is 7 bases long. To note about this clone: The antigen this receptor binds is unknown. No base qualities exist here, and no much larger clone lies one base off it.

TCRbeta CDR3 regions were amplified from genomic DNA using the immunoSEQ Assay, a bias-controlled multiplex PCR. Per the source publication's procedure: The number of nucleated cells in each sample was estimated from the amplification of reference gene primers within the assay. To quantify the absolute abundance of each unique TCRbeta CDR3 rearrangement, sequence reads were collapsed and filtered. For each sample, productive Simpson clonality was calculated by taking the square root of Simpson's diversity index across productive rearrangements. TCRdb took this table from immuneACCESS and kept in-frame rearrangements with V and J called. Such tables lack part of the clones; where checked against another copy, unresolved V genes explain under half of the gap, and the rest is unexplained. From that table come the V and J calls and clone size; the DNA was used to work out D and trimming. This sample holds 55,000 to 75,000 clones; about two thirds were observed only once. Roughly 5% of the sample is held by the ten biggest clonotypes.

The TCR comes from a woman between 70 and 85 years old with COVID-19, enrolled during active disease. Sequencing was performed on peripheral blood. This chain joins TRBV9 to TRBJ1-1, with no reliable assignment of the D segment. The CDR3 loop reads CASSETPNTEAFF. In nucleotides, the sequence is TGTGCCAGCAGCGAGACTCCGAACACTGAAGCTTTCTTT.